This TCR beta chain was sequenced for a study of cytomegalovirus exposure and HLA in healthy donors (TCRdb year 2017). As for the study more broadly: A later analysis indicated that the 90 to 150 validation repertoires were generated on the platform also employed for the roughly 650 repertoires of the first cohort. To predict cytomegalovirus infection status, the study brought together high-throughput TCR immunosequencing, statistical association of individual TCRs with disease status, and machine learning. Besides the first cohort of approximately 710 subjects, a separate validation cohort made up of 120 or so different subjects was used. The aim of the study was to test whether cataloging public T cell receptors could identify signatures of past pathogen exposure.

Overall study results and their limits: The authors suggested that the approach could potentially be extended to other disease states and immunological phenotypes. A total of roughly 160 TCR beta chains were listed by the study as associated with cytomegalovirus. All 110 or so repertoires were used to score co-occurrence in the validation cohort in a later analysis, because that analysis had no HLA typing for the cohort. In vitro tests confirmed that a few of the cytomegalovirus-associated TCR beta chains recognize cytomegalovirus antigens. In a later analysis, TCRs clustered in the first cohort were found to also tend to co-occur in the roughly 130 validation repertoires, with 90% to 95% of cluster scores above 0. While some public TCRs were present in many individuals, most TCR sequences turned up only very rarely across donors. The classifier was reported to diagnose cytomegalovirus status with high specificity and sensitivity in both the original cohort and the validation cohort.

Of note for this clone: Which antigen it targets is not known. No quality values exist for individual bases; no much larger clone is one base distant.

The donors belonged to the validation cohort of around 120 subjects, which was separate from the roughly 700-subject first cohort. Measured from the cysteine to the phenylalanine, the CDR3 is 14 residues long. Only the CDR3 part of the read is kept: 42 bases, read in frame from the first base. Trimming takes 6 bases off V and 5 bases off J; junction bases not matched to a gene: 7. Sequences MGHRA (CDR1) and YSYEKL (CDR2) are obtained from the germline V gene. The receptor library was made with the immunoSEQ multiplex PCR assay. The original methods were these. A statistical classification framework was built to diagnose cytomegalovirus status from the catalog of TCR beta chain sequences. TCRdb holds this immuneACCESS table with in-frame rearrangements only. Some clones are missing; in checked studies, unresolved V genes explain under half, and the rest has no known cause. V and J calls and clone size are as listed in that table; D and trimming were resolved from the DNA. The sample table holds 180,000 or so clones, of which around nine tenths were seen once. The top ten clonotypes cover about 1.5% of the sample.

This sequence uses TRBV4-1 and TRBJ1-1; the junction holds 9 bases that match TRBD1. The receptor was derived from a woman aged 30 to 39 in good health and CMV-seronegative. The sequencing input was PBMCs. The CDR3 is CASSLDDRGTEAFF. The sequence in DNA is TGCGCCAGCAGTCTAGATGACAGGGGGACTGAAGCTTTCTTT.